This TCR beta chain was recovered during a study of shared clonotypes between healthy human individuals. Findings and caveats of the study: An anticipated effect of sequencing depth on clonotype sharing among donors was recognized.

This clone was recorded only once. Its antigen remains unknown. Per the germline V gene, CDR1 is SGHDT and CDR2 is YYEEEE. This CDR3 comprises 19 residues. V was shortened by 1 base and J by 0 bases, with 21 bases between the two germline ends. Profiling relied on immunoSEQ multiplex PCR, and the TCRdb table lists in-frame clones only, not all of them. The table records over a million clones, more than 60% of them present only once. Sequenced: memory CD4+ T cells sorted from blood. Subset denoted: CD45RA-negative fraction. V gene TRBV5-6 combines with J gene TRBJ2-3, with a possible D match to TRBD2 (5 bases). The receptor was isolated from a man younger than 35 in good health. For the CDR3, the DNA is TGTGCCAGCAGCTTGTTAATTTCTAAGGACTTTACTAGCACAGATACGCAGTATTTT. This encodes CASSLLISKDFTSTDTQYF.